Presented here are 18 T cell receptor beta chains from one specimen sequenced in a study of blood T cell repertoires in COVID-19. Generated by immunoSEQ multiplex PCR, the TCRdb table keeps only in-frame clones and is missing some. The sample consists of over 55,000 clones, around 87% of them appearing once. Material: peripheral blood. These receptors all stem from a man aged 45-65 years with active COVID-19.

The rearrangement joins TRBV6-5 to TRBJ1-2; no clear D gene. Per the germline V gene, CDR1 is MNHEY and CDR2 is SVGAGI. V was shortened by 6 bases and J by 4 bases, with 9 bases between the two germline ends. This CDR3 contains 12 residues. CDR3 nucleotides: TGTGCCAGCAGGGGCTTGGGCTATGGCTACACCTTC. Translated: CASRGLGYGYTF.

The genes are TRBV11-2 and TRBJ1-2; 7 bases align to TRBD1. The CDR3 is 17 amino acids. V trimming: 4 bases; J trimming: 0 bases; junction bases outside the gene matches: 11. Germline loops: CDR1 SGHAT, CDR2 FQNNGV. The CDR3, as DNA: TGTGCCAGCAGCTCGCCCCGGGACAGACGATCTAACTATGGCTACACCTTC. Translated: CASSSPRDRRSNYGYTF.

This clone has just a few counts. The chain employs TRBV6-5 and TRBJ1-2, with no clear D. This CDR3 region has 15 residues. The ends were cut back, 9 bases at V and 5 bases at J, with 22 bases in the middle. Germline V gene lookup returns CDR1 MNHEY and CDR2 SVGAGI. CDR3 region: CASSRYGLVRYGYTF. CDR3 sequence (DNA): TGTGCCAGTTCAAGGTACGGGTTAGTTAGGTATGGCTACACCTTC.

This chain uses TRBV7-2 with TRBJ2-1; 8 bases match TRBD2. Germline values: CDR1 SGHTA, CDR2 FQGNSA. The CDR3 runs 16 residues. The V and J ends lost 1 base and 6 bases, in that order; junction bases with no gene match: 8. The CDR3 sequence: CASSLGGTSPRNEQFF. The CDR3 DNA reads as TGTGCCAGCAGCTTAGGGGGGACTAGTCCTCGCAATGAGCAGTTCTTC.

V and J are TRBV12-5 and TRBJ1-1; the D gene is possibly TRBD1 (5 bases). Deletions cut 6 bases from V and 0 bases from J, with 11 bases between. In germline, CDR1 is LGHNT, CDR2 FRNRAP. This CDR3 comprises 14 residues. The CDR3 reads CASGTWGVNTEAFF. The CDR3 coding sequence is TGTGCTAGTGGCACTTGGGGGGTGAACACTGAAGCTTTCTTT.

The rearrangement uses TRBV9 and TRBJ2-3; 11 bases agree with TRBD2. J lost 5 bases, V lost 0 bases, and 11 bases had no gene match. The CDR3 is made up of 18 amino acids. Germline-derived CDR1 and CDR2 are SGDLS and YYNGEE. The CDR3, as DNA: TGTGCCAGCAGCGTAGGACCCATCCTAGCGGGAGGAGGAGATACGCAGTATTTT. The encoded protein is CASSVGPILAGGGDTQYF.

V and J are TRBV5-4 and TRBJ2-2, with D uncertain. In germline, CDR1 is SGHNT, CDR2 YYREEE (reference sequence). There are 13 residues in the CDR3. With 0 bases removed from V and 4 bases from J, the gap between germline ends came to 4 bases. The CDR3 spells CASSLDGTGELFF. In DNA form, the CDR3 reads TGTGCCAGCAGCTTGGACGGCACCGGGGAGCTGTTTTTT.

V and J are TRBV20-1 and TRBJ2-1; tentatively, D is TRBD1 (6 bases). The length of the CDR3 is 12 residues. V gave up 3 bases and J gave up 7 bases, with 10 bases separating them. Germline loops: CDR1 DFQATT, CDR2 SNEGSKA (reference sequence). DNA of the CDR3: TGCAGTGCTAGTAAAACAGGGAATGAGCAGTTCTTC. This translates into CSASKTGNEQFF.

The CDR3 sequence is CASSIIDRLAYEQYF. The CDR3 bases are TGTGCCAGTAGTATAATTGACAGACTCGCCTACGAGCAGTACTTC. This chain uses TRBV19 with TRBJ2-7; a weak D match, TRBD1 (5 bases). Germline CDR1 LNHDA, CDR2 SQIVND (reference sequence). Deletions cut 2 bases from V and 2 bases from J, with 13 bases between. The CDR3 length is 15 residues. The complete variable domain, with remaining parts taken from reference TRBV19 and TRBJ2-7, reads DGGITQSPKYLFRKEGQNVTLSCEQNLNHDAMYWYRQDPGQGLRLIYYSQIVNDFQKGDIAEGYSVSREKKESFPLTVTSAQKNPTAFYLCASSIIDRLAYEQYFGPGTRLTVT.

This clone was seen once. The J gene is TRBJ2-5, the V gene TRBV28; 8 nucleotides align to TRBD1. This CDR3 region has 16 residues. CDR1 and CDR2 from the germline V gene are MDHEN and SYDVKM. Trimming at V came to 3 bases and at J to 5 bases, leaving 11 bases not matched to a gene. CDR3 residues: CASSFSQAGGGETQYF. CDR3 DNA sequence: TGTGCCAGCAGTTTCTCCCAGGCAGGGGGCGGGGAGACCCAGTACTTC.

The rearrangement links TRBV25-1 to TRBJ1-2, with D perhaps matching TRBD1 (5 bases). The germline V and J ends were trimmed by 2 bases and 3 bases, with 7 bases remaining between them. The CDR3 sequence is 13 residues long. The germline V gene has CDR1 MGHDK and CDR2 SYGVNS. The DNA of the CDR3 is TGTGCCAGCAGTGAACTAGGGGACTATGGCTACACCTTC. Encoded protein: CASSELGDYGYTF.

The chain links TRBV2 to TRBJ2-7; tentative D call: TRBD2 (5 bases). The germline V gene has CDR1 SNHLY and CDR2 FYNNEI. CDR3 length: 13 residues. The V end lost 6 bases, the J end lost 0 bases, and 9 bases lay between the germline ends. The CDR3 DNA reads TGTGCCAGCAGCGGGGTAGGCTCCTACGAGCAGTACTTC. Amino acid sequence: CASSGVGSYEQYF.

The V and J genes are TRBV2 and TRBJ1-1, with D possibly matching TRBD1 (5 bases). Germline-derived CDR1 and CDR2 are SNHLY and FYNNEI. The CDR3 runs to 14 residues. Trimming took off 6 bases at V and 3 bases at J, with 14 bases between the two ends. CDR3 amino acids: CASSQEEGYTEAFF. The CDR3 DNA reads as TGTGCCAGCAGCCAAGAGGAGGGGTACACTGAAGCTTTCTTT.

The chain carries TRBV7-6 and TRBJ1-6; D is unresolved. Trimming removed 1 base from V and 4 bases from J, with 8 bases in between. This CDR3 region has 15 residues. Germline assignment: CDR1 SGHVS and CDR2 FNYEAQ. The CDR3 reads CASSLGRGYNSPLHF. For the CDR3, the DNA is TGTGCCAGCAGCTTAGGACGGGGATATAATTCACCCCTCCACTTT. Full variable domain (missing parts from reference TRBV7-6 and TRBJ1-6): GAGVSQSPRYKVTKRGQDVALRCDPISGHVSLYWYRQALGQGPEFLTYFNYEAQQDKSGLPNDRFSAERPEGSISTLTIQRTEQRDSAMYRCASSLGRGYNSPLHFGNGTRLTVT.

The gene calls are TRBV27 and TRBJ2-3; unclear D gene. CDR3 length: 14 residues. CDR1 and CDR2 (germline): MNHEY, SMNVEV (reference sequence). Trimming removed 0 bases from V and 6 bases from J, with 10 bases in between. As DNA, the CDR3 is TGTGCCAGCAGTTTATCTGGCCTCTGGGATACGCAGTATTTT. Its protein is CASSLSGLWDTQYF.

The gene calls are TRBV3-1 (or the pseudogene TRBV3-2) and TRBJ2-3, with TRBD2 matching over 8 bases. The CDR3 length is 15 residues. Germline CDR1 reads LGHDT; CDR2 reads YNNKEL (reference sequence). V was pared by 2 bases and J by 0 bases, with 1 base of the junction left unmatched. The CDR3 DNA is TGTGCCAGCAGCCAACGGGGGGGGAGCACAGATACGCAGTATTTT. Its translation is CASSQRGGSTDTQYF.

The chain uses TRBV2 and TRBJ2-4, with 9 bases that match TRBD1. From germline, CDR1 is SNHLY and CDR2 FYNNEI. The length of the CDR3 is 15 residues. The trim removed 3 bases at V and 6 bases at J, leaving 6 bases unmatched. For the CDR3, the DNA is TGTGCCAGCAGTGAGAGCACGGACAGGGGAAACATTCAGTACTTC. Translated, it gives CASSESTDRGNIQYF. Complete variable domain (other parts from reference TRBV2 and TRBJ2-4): EPEVTQTPSHQVTQMGQEVILRCVPISNHLYFYWYRQILGQKVEFLVSFYNNEISEKSEIFDDQFSVERPDGSNFTLKIRSTKLEDSAMYFCASSESTDRGNIQYFGAGTRLSVL.

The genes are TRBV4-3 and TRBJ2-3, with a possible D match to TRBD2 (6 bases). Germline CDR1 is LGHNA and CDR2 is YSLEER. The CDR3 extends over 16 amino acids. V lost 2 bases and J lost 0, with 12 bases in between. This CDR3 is CASSQHNGSSTDTQYF. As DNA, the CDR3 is TGCGCCAGCAGCCAACATAACGGGAGCAGCACAGATACGCAGTATTTT.